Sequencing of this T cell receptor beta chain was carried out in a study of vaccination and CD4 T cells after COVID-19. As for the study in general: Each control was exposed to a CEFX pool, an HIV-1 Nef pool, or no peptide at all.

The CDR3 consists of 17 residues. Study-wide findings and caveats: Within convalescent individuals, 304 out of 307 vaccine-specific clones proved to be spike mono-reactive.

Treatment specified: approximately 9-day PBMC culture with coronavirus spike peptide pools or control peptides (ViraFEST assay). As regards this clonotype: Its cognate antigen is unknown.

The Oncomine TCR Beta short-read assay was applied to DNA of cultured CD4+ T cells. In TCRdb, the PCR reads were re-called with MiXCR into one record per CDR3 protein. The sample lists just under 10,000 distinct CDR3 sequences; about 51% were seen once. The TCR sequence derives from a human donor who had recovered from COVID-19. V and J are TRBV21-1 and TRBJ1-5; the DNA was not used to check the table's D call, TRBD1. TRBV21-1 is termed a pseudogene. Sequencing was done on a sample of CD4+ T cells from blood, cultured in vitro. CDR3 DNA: TGTGCCAGCAGCAAATGGGCGGACGCGAAGGGCAATCAGCCCCAGCATTTT. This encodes CASSKWADAKGNQPQHF.